The 22 T cell receptor beta chains presented below share a single source sample, sequenced in a study of control samples from healthy donors and cancer patients. Data came from immunoSEQ multiplex PCR; TCRdb stores just in-frame clones and leaves some out. The sample records roughly 150,000 clones, nearly 95% being singletons. What was sequenced was blood. The source is a man between 50 and 59 years old in good health.

The chain carries TRBV3-1 (or the pseudogene TRBV3-2) and TRBJ2-1, with 11 nucleotides matching TRBD2. Looked up from germline, CDR1 is LGHDT and CDR2 is YNNKEL (reference sequence). Losses at the gene ends were 3 bases for V and 9 bases for J; bases not matched to a gene: 10. This CDR3 region has 16 residues. DNA of the CDR3: TGTGCCAGCAGCCAGAAACTAGCGGGAGAGTACGGTGAGCAGTTCTTC. Translation gives CASSQKLAGEYGEQFF.

The genes are TRBV7-3 and TRBJ1-1, with a possible D match to TRBD1 (5 bases). This CDR3 spans 14 amino acids. Germline V gene sequence: CDR1 SGHTA, CDR2 FQGTGA. V was cut by 5 bases and J by 1 base, with 11 bases left in between. DNA of the CDR3: TGTGCCAGCAGCAAGGACACTGGGAACACTGAAGCTTTCTTT. Protein: CASSKDTGNTEAFF.

The chain recombines TRBV11-2 with TRBJ1-5; D not certain. V lost 4 bases and J 5 bases, leaving 9 bases between the germline ends. Germline CDR1 and CDR2: SGHAT and FQNNGV. The CDR3 length is 13 residues. Here the CDR3 DNA reads TGTGCCAGCAGCTCCCCGAAATATCAGCCCCAGCATTTT. As protein: CASSSPKYQPQHF. The complete variable domain, with remaining parts taken from reference TRBV11-2 and TRBJ1-5, reads EAGVAQSPRYKIIEKRQSVAFWCNPISGHATLYWYQQILGQGPKLLIQFQNNGVVDDSQLPKDRFSAERLKGVDSTLKIQPAKLEDSAVYLCASSSPKYQPQHFGDGTRLSIL.

This sequence joins TRBV5-6 and TRBJ1-1, with D possibly TRBD1 on 5 matching bases. CDR3 size: 16 residues. In germline, CDR1 is SGHDT, CDR2 YYEEEE. V was trimmed by 1 base and J by 1 base, leaving 14 bases between them. The DNA for the CDR3 is TGTGCCAGCAGCTTGCTATTGAGGCAGGGGAACACTGAAGCTTTCTTT. This codes for CASSLLLRQGNTEAFF.

The chain recombines TRBV28 with TRBJ2-1; 7 nucleotides match TRBD2. Germline V gene lookup returns CDR1 MDHEN and CDR2 SYDVKM. This CDR3 contains 14 residues. Trimming at V came to 3 bases and at J to 8 bases, leaving 7 bases not matched to a gene. For the CDR3, the DNA is TGTGCCAGCAGTTTCGGGGGGAGGTCGGATGAGCAGTTCTTC. Its translation is CASSFGGRSDEQFF. The full variable domain, in which reference TRBV28 and TRBJ2-1 provide the parts outside the CDR3, is DVKVTQSSRYLVKRTGEKVFLECVQDMDHENMFWYRQDPGLGLRLIYFSYDVKMKEKGDIPEGYSVSREKKERFSLILESASTNQTSMYLCASSFGGRSDEQFFGPGTRLTVL.

The CDR3 DNA is TGTGCCAGCAGTTACTGGTTGGACAGAAGAAACACTGAAGCTTTCTTT. Translating it yields CASSYWLDRRNTEAFF. V and J are TRBV6-2 or TRBV6-3 and TRBJ1-1, with TRBD1 as a possible D gene (6 bases). CDR3 size: 16 residues. V lost 1 base, J lost 2 bases, and 14 bases lay in between. Germline CDR1 reads MNHEY; CDR2 reads SVGEGT.

V is TRBV5-5 and J is TRBJ1-5, with unresolved D. Trimming removed 1 base at V and 1 base at J, with 9 bases between. CDR1 and CDR2 from the germline V gene are SGHKS and YYEKEE (reference sequence). The CDR3 sequence is 15 residues long. This CDR3 reads CASSLFPDSNQPQHF. CDR3 DNA: TGTGCCAGCAGCTTGTTTCCGGACAGCAATCAGCCCCAGCATTTT.

This chain uses TRBV28 with TRBJ2-7, with 7 positions matching TRBD1. After removal of 5 bases from V and 0 bases from J, the junction contained 4 bases not matched to a gene. Per the germline V gene, CDR1 is MDHEN and CDR2 is SYDVKM. CDR3 length equals 14 residues. CDR3: CASSAQGNSYEQYF. The CDR3 nucleotides read TGTGCCAGCAGTGCACAGGGGAACTCCTACGAGCAGTACTTC.

The chain links TRBV10-3 to TRBJ2-2; 8 nucleotides agree with TRBD2. Germline V lookup: CDR1 ENHRY, CDR2 SYGVKD. Losses at the gene ends were 2 bases for V and 4 bases for J; bases not matched to a gene: 6. The CDR3 is 16 residues long. CDR3 sequence (DNA): TGTGCCATCAGTGAGCCAGCGGGAGAGGTCACCGGGGAGCTGTTTTTT. It encodes CAISEPAGEVTGELFF.

This sequence joins TRBV20-1 and TRBJ1-2; 7 bases match TRBD1. Germline assignment: CDR1 DFQATT and CDR2 SNEGSKA (reference sequence). With V trimmed by 3 bases and J by 5 bases, 9 bases remained unmatched. This CDR3 has 14 residues. The CDR3 protein is CSASQGGGLYGYTF. CDR3 nucleotides: TGCAGTGCTAGTCAAGGGGGCGGGCTATATGGCTACACCTTC.

This sequence joins TRBV6-5 and TRBJ2-1; 13 nucleotides agree with TRBD2. V lost 5 bases, J lost 6 bases, and 4 bases stayed unmatched. Germline assignment: CDR1 MNHEY and CDR2 SVGAGI. The CDR3 loop spans 15 amino acids. CDR3 sequence reads: CASSPGLAGSNEQFF. The CDR3 DNA sequence: TGTGCCAGCAGTCCGGGACTAGCGGGATCCAATGAGCAGTTCTTC.

The rearrangement joins TRBV3-1 (or the pseudogene TRBV3-2) to TRBJ2-1, with 10 bases fitting TRBD2. The CDR3 has 16 residues. CDR1 and CDR2 (germline): LGHDT, YNNKEL (reference sequence). Trimming removed 5 bases from V and 4 bases from J; junction bases left unmatched: 8. The DNA of the CDR3 is TGTGCCAGCAGCTTTCTTCTAGCGGGAGCTTACAATGAGCAGTTCTTC. Translating it yields CASSFLLAGAYNEQFF.

The CDR3 reads CSVRARGQSYEQYF. CDR3 sequence (DNA): TGCAGCGTTCGCGCCAGGGGACAGAGCTACGAGCAGTACTTC. V usage is TRBV29-1 and J usage is TRBJ2-7, with 7 bases matching TRBD1. Germline CDR1 reads SQVTM; CDR2 reads ANQGSEA. The CDR3 totals 14 residues. The V gene end was trimmed by 5 bases and the J gene end by 3 bases; junction bases not matched to a gene: 10.

The gene calls are TRBV12-3 or TRBV12-4 and TRBJ2-7, with D uncertain. The CDR3 length is 12 residues. V lost 6 bases, J lost 1 base, and 7 bases lay in between. The CDR3 nucleotides are TGTGCCAGCAGCCCTCAGTCCTACGAGCAGTACTTC. This gives the protein CASSPQSYEQYF.

The V gene is TRBV11-2, the J gene TRBJ2-7, with 9 nucleotides matching TRBD1. Germline CDR1 reads SGHAT; CDR2 reads FQNNGV. The V segment lost 6 bases and the J segment 4 bases; nucleotides outside the gene matches: 16. This CDR3 has 17 amino acids. CDR3 region: CASREEPGTGRTYEQYF. CDR3 nucleotides: TGTGCCAGCAGAGAAGAACCCGGGACAGGGAGGACTTACGAGCAGTACTTC.

The chain recombines TRBV5-1 with TRBJ2-7, with 11 nucleotides matching TRBD2. The CDR3 length is 15 residues. Germline V gene data show CDR1 as SGHRS and CDR2 as YFSETQ. The V gene end was trimmed by 5 bases and the J gene end by 0 bases; junction bases not matched to a gene: 4. The CDR3 nucleotides read TGCGCCAGCAGTAAAGGGACTAGCGGCTCCTACGAGCAGTACTTC. The encoded protein is CASSKGTSGSYEQYF.

The V gene is TRBV4-2, the J gene TRBJ2-7, with a tentative D call TRBD2 (6 bases). The CDR3 runs to 13 residues. The germline gives CDR1 LGHNA, CDR2 YNFKEQ. The V gene lost 1 base and the J gene lost 6 bases, with 10 bases spanning the gap. The DNA of the CDR3 is TGTGCCAGCAGCCAAGGGCCCGGGGGCGAGCAGTACTTC. Translation gives CASSQGPGGEQYF.

This chain uses TRBV10-3 with TRBJ1-1, with D perhaps matching TRBD1 (5 bases). The CDR3 spans 13 residues. Germline V gives CDR1 ENHRY, CDR2 SYGVKD. V was pared by 9 bases and J by 5 bases, with 16 bases between. Here the CDR3 DNA reads TGTGCCATATCCGGGACCTTTGGTACTGAAGCTTTCTTT. Residues: CAISGTFGTEAFF.

CDR3 amino acids: CASSRGQGAGNEKLFF. DNA of the CDR3: TGTGCCAGCAGCAGGGGACAGGGGGCGGGTAATGAAAAACTGTTTTTT. This chain links TRBV5-5 with TRBJ1-4; 12 positions match TRBD1. Germline lookup yields CDR1 SGHKS and CDR2 YYEKEE (reference sequence). The CDR3 has 16 amino acids. V lost 4 bases to trimming and J lost 4 bases; unmatched junction nucleotides: 5. Combining the CDR3 with reference TRBV5-5 and TRBJ1-4 gives the whole variable domain DAGVTQSPTHLIKTRGQQVTLRCSPISGHKSVSWYQQVLGQGPQFIFQYYEKEERGRGNFPDRFSARQFPNYSSELNVNALLLGDSALYLCASSRGQGAGNEKLFFGSGTQLSVL.

The rearrangement joins TRBV3-1 (or the pseudogene TRBV3-2) to TRBJ2-1; 14 bases are shared with TRBD2. The CDR3 is 16 residues long. Looked up from germline, CDR1 is LGHDT and CDR2 is YNNKEL (reference sequence). The V and J ends lost 4 bases and 6 bases, in that order; junction bases with no gene match: 5. Written as DNA, the CDR3 is TGTGCCAGCAGCCCGGGACTAGCGGGAGTGGGCAATGAGCAGTTCTTC. This translates into CASSPGLAGVGNEQFF.

A remark on this clone: Germline and junction disagree at one end, which may indicate a read error. The chain recombines TRBV30 with TRBJ2-7, with TRBD2 matching 12 bases. CDR1 is GTSNPN and CDR2 is SVGIG in the germline V gene (reference sequence). This CDR3 region has 14 residues. The CDR3 loop reads CAWSQLAGGRALDF. Written as DNA, the CDR3 is TGTGCCTGGAGCCAACTAGCGGGAGGAAGAGCGTTGGACTTC. Based on the CDR3 plus reference TRBV30 and TRBJ2-7, the full variable domain is SQTIHQWPATLVQPVGSPLSLECTVEGTSNPNLYWYRQAAGRGLQLLFYSVGIGQISSEVPQNLSASRPQDRQFILSSKKLLLSDSGFYLCAWSQLAGGRALDFGPGTRLTVT.

The rearrangement uses TRBV3-1 (or the pseudogene TRBV3-2) and TRBJ2-7; perhaps TRBD1 as D (7 bases). Deletions cut 4 bases from V and 5 bases from J, with 15 bases between. Germline CDR1 is LGHDT and CDR2 is YNNKEL (reference sequence). The CDR3 is made up of 14 amino acids. The CDR3 protein is CASSPVQGRHEQYF. The CDR3 bases are TGTGCCAGCAGCCCTGTACAGGGGAGGCACGAGCAGTACTTC.